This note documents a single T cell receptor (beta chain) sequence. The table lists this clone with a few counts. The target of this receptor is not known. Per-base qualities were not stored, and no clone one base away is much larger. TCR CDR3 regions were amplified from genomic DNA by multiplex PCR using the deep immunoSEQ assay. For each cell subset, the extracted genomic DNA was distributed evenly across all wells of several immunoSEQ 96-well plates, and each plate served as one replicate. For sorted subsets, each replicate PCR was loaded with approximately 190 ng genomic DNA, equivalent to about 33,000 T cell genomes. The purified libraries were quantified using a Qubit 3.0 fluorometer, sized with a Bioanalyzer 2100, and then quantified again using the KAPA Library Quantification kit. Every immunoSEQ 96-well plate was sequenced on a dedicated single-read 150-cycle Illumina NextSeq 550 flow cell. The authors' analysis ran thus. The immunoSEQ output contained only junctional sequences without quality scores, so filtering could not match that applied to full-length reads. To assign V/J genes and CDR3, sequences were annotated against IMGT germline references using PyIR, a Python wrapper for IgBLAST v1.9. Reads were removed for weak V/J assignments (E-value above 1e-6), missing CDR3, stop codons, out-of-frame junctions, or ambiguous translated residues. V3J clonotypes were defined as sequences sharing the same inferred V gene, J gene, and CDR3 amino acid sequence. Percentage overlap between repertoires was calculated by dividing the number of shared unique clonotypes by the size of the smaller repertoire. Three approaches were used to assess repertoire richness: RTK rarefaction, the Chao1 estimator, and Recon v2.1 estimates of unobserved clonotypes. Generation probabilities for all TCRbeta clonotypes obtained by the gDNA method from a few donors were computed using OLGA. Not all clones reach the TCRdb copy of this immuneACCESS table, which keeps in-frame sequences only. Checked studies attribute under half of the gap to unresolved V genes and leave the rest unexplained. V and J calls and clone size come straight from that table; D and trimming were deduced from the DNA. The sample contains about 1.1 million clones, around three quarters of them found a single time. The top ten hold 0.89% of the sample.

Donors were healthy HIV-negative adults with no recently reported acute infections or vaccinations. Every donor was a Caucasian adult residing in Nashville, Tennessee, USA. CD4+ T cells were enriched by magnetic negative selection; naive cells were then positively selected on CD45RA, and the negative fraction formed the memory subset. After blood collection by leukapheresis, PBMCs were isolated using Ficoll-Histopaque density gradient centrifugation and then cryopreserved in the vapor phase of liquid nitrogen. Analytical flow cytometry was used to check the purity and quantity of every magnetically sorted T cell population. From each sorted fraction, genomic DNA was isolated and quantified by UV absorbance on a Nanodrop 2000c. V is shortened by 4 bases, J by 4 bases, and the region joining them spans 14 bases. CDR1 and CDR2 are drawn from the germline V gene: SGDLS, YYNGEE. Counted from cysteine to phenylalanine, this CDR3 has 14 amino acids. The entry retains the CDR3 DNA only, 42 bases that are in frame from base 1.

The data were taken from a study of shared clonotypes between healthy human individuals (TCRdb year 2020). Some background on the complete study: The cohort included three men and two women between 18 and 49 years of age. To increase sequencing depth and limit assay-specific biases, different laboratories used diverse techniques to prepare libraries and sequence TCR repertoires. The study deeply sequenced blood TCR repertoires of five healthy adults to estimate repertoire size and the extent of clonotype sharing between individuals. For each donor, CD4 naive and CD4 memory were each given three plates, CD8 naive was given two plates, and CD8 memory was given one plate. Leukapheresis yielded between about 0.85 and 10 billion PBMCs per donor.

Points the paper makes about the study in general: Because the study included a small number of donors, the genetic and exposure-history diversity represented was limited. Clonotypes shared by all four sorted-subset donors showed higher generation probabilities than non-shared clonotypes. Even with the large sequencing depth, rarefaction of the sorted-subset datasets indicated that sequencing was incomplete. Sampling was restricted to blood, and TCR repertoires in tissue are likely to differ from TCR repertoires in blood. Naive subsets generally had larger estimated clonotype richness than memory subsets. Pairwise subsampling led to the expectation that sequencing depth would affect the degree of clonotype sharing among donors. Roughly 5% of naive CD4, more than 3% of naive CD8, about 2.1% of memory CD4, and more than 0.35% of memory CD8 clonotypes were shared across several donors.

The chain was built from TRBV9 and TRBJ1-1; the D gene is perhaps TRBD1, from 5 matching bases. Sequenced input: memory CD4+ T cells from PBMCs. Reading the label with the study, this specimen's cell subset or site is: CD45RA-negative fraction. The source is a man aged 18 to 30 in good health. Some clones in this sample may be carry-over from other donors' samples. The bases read TGTGCCAGCAGCCAAGGGGATTTAGGCACTGAAGCTTTCTTT. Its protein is CASSQGDLGTEAFF.